This T cell receptor (beta chain) is drawn from a study of blood T cell repertoires in COVID-19. The wider study: Sources were T cells, B-cell-depleted T cells, or PBMCs; the material itself was cDNA or gDNA.

Profiling relied on immunoSEQ multiplex PCR, and the TCRdb table lists in-frame clones only, not all of them. This table has around 360,000 clones, approximately 84% appearing once. Ages ranged from about 18 to 89 years, with residence in about 24 US areas. Clinical histories supplied by participants themselves formed the basis of cohort assignment. The J segment lost 3 bases and the V segment lost 3 bases, leaving 5 bases of the junction unmatched. CDR1 and CDR2 from the germline V gene are SGHRS and YFSETQ. CDR3 length: 14 residues. The chain employs TRBV5-1 and TRBJ1-1; 7 positions agree with TRBD1. The receptor was derived from a young woman who had recovered from COVID-19. Sequencing input: PBMCs or T cells enriched from blood (not recorded which). The CDR3 loop is CASSWGQSDTEAFF. The CDR3 DNA reads as TGCGCCAGCAGCTGGGGACAGTCCGACACTGAAGCTTTCTTT.